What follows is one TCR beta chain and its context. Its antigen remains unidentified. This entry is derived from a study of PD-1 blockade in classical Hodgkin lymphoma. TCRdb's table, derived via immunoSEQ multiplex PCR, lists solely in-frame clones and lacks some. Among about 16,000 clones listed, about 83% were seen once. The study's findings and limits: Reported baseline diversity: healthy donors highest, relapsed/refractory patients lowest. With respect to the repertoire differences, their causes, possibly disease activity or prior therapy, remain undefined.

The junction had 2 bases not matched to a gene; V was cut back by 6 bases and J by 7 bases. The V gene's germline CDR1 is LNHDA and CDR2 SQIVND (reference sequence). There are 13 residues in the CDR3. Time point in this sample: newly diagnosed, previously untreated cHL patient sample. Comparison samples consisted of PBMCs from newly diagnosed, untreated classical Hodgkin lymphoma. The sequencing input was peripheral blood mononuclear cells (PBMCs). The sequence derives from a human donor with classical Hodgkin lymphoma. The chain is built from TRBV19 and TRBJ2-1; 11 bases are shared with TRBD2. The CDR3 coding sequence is TGTGCCAGTAGATCTAGCGGGGGGAATGAGCAGTTCTTC. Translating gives CASRSSGGNEQFF.